The sequence of this T cell receptor (beta chain) was determined in a study of breast tumors, draining lymph nodes, adjacent tissues. There are many counts of this clonotype. Its target is unknown. The CDR3 length is 14 residues. The ends were cut back, 2 bases at V and 0 bases at J, with 8 bases in the middle. Germline values: CDR1 SGHTA, CDR2 FQGNSA. Study-wide results and limits: Tumor repertoires ranked between lymph nodes and nontumor tissue in diversity, with V and J gene preferences. Data fit most tumor T cells coming from lymph node, expanding in tumor.

Samples came from axillary lymph nodes draining the breast cancer. TCRdb used MiXCR to reprocess the multiplex PCR reads, holding one entry per CDR3 protein. The repertoire holds approximately 170,000 distinct CDR3 sequences, with around a third as singletons. This sequence was found in a female donor with breast cancer. Some clones in this sample may be carry-over from other donors' samples. What was sequenced was axillary lymph node tissue. The chain uses TRBV7-2 and TRBJ2-7, with no clear D. The CDR3 DNA follows: TGTGCCAGCAGCTTAACCCGCCCCTCCTACGAGCAGTACTTC. This codes for CASSLTRPSYEQYF. Based on the CDR3 plus reference TRBV7-2 and TRBJ2-7, the full variable domain is GAGVSQSPSNKVTEKGKDVELRCDPISGHTALYWYRQSLGQGLEFLIYFQGNSAPDKSGLPSDRFSAERTGGSVSTLTIQRTQQEDSAVYLCASSLTRPSYEQYFGPGTRLTVT.